This TCR beta chain was documented in a study of CD8 T cells in Susac syndrome. Study context: Patients with Susac syndrome were therapy-naive, treated with corticosteroids, or treated with intravenous immunoglobulin alone when blood was collected. Points from the study as a whole: Where Susac syndrome CD4+ T cell repertoires were concerned, no clonal expansion was evident.

The germline V and J ends were trimmed by 0 bases and 9 bases, with 10 bases remaining between them. CDR1 and CDR2 (germline): SGHNT, YYREEE (reference sequence). The CDR3 has 13 residues. The RNA, 0.5 to 1 ug, was put through reverse transcription using random hexamers. Amplification of the TCR beta CDR3 was carried out by immunoSEQ multiplex PCR, which spanned a total of 54 Vbeta and 13 Jbeta segments. TCRdb re-analysed the immunoSEQ multiplex PCR reads in MiXCR, keeping a single row per CDR3 protein. The sample has approximately 210,000 distinct CDR3 sequences; about 95% are singletons. Negative isolation yielded CD4+ and CD8+ T cells, and FACS enriched TEMRA cells. Comments on this clonotype: Its specificity is unknown.

Sequencing was carried out using CD4+ T cells from PBMCs. The J gene is TRBJ2-1, the V gene TRBV5-4; possibly TRBD1 for D (5 bases). The clonotype originates from a human donor with Susac syndrome. The CDR3 DNA reads TGTGCCAGCAGCTTGGCCAGGGAAACTGAGCAGTTCTTC. Translated, it gives CASSLARETEQFF.